A single sample gave rise to the 15 T cell receptor beta chains below, sequenced in a study of blood T cell repertoires in COVID-19. Here immunoSEQ multiplex PCR was the method, and the copy in TCRdb shows in-frame clones only, minus some. The data show about 280,000 clones, with more than 70% seen just once and 2% held by the top ten. Material: PBMCs or T cells enriched from blood (not recorded which). The receptors originated from a woman in her fifties or sixties in a cohort exposed to, infected with or recovered from COVID-19 (not recorded which).

V gene TRBV10-1 combines with J gene TRBJ2-7; D unresolved. The germline V gene has CDR1 WNHNN and CDR2 SYGVQD (reference sequence). CDR3 length equals 15 residues. Trimming removed 3 bases at V and 3 bases at J, with 15 bases between. The CDR3 spells CASSDSTTSYYEQYF. CDR3 nucleotides: TGCGCCAGCAGTGACTCTACTACCTCTTACTACGAGCAGTACTTC.

V gene TRBV9 combines with J gene TRBJ1-4; possibly TRBD1 for D (5 bases). This CDR3 region has 16 residues. The V gene's germline CDR1 is SGDLS and CDR2 YYNGEE. V lost 3 bases to trimming and J lost 5 bases, with 17 bases between them. In DNA form, the CDR3 reads TGTGCCAGCAGCGAGGGGCCGGGTGGAGGGAATGAAAAACTGTTTTTT. Its protein is CASSEGPGGGNEKLFF.

V gene TRBV7-2 combines with J gene TRBJ1-2; D might be TRBD1 (5 bases). Germline V gene lookup returns CDR1 SGHTA and CDR2 FQGNSA. The CDR3 length is 14 residues. Trimming pared 1 base from V and 2 bases from J, leaving 8 bases between. CDR3 sequence (DNA): TGTGCCAGCAGCTTAGGGACAAAAAACTATGGCTACACCTTC. This codes for CASSLGTKNYGYTF.

The rearrangement joins TRBV28 to TRBJ1-2; TRBD1 agrees at 7 bases. J was trimmed by 8 bases and V by 8 bases; bases with no gene match: 11. This CDR3 spans 13 amino acids. Germline V CDR1 and CDR2: MDHEN, SYDVKM. For the CDR3, the DNA is TGTGCCAGCTGGAGACAGGGCTTGGAAGGCTACACCTTC. Its translation: CASWRQGLEGYTF.

The V gene is TRBV2, the J gene TRBJ2-7; D is perhaps TRBD2 (6 bases). Germline CDR1 and CDR2: SNHLY and FYNNEI. This CDR3 comprises 13 residues. Trimming cost V 8 bases and J 2 bases, with 13 bases left between them. The CDR3 region is CASGRDSAYEQYF. The CDR3, as DNA: TGTGCCAGCGGACGGGACTCGGCCTACGAGCAGTACTTC. Filled out from reference TRBV2 and TRBJ2-7, the complete variable domain reads EPEVTQTPSHQVTQMGQEVILRCVPISNHLYFYWYRQILGQKVEFLVSFYNNEISEKSEIFDDQFSVERPDGSNFTLKIRSTKLEDSAMYFCASGRDSAYEQYFGPGTRLTVT.

V gene TRBV5-6 combines with J gene TRBJ1-2; D uncertain. V lost 0 bases, J lost 5 bases, and 11 bases lay in between. This CDR3 region has 14 residues. Germline CDR1 and CDR2: SGHDT and YYEEEE. CDR3 amino acids: CASSLEATTYGYTF. The CDR3, as DNA: TGTGCCAGCAGCTTGGAGGCCACTACATATGGCTACACCTTC.

The gene calls are TRBV21-1 and TRBJ1-5; TRBD1 is taken as the D call from the table, unchecked against the DNA. TRBV21-1 is noted as a pseudogene. The CDR3 has 17 residues. The CDR3 sequence: CASSNPRWDRGPQPQHF. For the CDR3, the DNA is TGTGCCAGCAGCAATCCGAGGTGGGACAGGGGGCCCCAGCCCCAGCATTTT.

V and J are TRBV27 and TRBJ1-2; the D gene is possibly TRBD1 (5 bases). From germline, CDR1 is MNHEY and CDR2 SMNVEV (reference sequence). V was shortened by 3 bases and J by 0 bases, with 8 bases between the two germline ends. CDR3 length equals 14 residues. The CDR3 spells CASSFRGANYGYTF. CDR3 nucleotide sequence: TGTGCCAGCAGTTTTCGGGGGGCTAACTATGGCTACACCTTC.

The chain has TRBV19 and TRBJ2-3; D gene unclear. Germline V gene data show CDR1 as LNHDA and CDR2 as SQIVND (reference sequence). The ends were cut back, 6 bases at V and 4 bases at J, with 11 bases in the middle. This CDR3 has 13 residues. This chain's CDR3 is CASRNSVPDTQYF. CDR3 bases: TGTGCCAGTAGGAACTCTGTACCAGATACGCAGTATTTT.

This clone turned up a few times. The chain is built from TRBV6-2 or TRBV6-3 and TRBJ1-5, with D possibly being TRBD1 (5 bases). V gave up 5 bases and J gave up 6 bases, with 17 bases separating them. CDR1 is MNHEY and CDR2 is SVGEGT in the germline V gene. The CDR3 consists of 15 residues. The CDR3 loop is CASSSAGGTGQPQHF. CDR3 nucleotide sequence: TGTGCCAGCAGTAGCGCGGGCGGGACTGGTCAGCCCCAGCATTTT.

V is TRBV7-6 and J is TRBJ1-2, with TRBD1 identical over 7 bases. The length of the CDR3 is 14 residues. V lost 5 bases, J lost 2 bases, and 5 bases stayed unmatched. CDR1 and CDR2 (germline): SGHVS, FNYEAQ. CDR3: CASSPGQRNYGYTF. CDR3 nucleotide sequence: TGTGCCAGCAGCCCGGGACAGAGAAACTATGGCTACACCTTC. Full variable domain (missing parts from reference TRBV7-6 and TRBJ1-2): GAGVSQSPRYKVTKRGQDVALRCDPISGHVSLYWYRQALGQGPEFLTYFNYEAQQDKSGLPNDRFSAERPEGSISTLTIQRTEQRDSAMYRCASSPGQRNYGYTFGSGTRLTVV.

This rearrangement joins TRBV30 to TRBJ1-2; 8 bases agree with TRBD1. The J segment lost 4 bases and the V segment lost 8 bases, leaving 3 bases of the junction unmatched. The CDR3 contains 11 residues. Germline V gene lookup returns CDR1 GTSNPN and CDR2 SVGIG (reference sequence). CDR3 loop: CALGQGYGYTF. The CDR3 DNA reads as TGTGCCCTAGGACAGGGCTATGGCTACACCTTC.

The J gene is TRBJ1-3, the V gene TRBV30, with a tentative D call TRBD1 (5 bases). The CDR3 is 14 residues long. The V gene's germline CDR1 is GTSNPN and CDR2 SVGIG (reference sequence). Trimming removed 4 bases at V and 4 bases at J, with 14 bases between. DNA for the CDR3: TGTGCCTGGATGGGGGGTAATCCCGGAAACACCATATATTTT. Its translation is CAWMGGNPGNTIYF.

The rearrangement uses TRBV2 and TRBJ1-6; D not resolved. The CDR3 is made up of 15 amino acids. Trimming took off 0 bases at V and 4 bases at J, with 7 bases between the two ends. In germline, CDR1 is SNHLY, CDR2 FYNNEI. The CDR3 coding sequence is TGTGCCAGCAGTGAAGCGGGCCAGTATAATTCACCCCTCCACTTT. Encoded protein: CASSEAGQYNSPLHF.

This chain joins TRBV28 and TRBJ1-5, with 9 bases identical to TRBD1. The CDR3 covers 16 residues. CDR1 is MDHEN and CDR2 is SYDVKM in the germline V gene. With 6 bases clipped from V and 2 bases from J, the junction kept 8 bases outside the gene matches. In DNA, the CDR3 is TGTGCCAGCAGACCTTACAGGGGGCGCGGCAATCAGCCCCAGCATTTT. Amino acids: CASRPYRGRGNQPQHF.